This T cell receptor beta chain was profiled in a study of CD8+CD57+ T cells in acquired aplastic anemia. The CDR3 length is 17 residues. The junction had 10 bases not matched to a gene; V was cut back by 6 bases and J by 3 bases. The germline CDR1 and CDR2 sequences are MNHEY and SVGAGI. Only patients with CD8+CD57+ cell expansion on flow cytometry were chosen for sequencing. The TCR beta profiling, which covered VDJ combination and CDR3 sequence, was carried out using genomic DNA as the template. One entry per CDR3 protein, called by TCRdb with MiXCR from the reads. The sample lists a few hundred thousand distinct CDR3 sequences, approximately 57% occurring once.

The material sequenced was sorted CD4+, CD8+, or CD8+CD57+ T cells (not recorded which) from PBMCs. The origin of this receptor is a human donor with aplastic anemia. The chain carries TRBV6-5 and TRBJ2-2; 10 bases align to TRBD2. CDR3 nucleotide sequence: TGTGCCAGCAGCCCCCAGAGGGGGACTAGCGACACCGGGGAGCTGTTTTTT. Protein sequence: CASSPQRGTSDTGELFF.